The following is a T cell receptor (beta chain) sequence with its context. The antigen is not known. The data were taken from a study of T cell responses to AZD1222 COVID-19 vaccine. Study context: Some second doses came at about 4 weeks and others at about 12 weeks; these were pooled.

Sequenced by immunoSEQ multiplex PCR; TCRdb stores in-frame clones only, minus some. The table has about 180,000 clones, roughly 89% seen once. Trimming removed 8 bases from V and 2 bases from J; junction bases left unmatched: 5. Germline assignment: CDR1 SNHLY and CDR2 FYNNEI. This CDR3 is 14 amino acids long. Regarding the study as a whole: Reports say nearly half of spike-specific TCRs go after unmutated variant regions.

This clonotype was obtained from an adult in good health. This sample comprised peripheral blood, obtained on day 0 of AZD1222 vaccination. This chain links TRBV2 with TRBJ2-7, with 11 bases matching TRBD2. For the CDR3, the DNA is TGTGCCAGCCAACTAGCGGGAGCCCCCTACGAGCAGTACTTC. This codes for CASQLAGAPYEQYF. Full variable domain (missing parts from reference TRBV2 and TRBJ2-7): EPEVTQTPSHQVTQMGQEVILRCVPISNHLYFYWYRQILGQKVEFLVSFYNNEISEKSEIFDDQFSVERPDGSNFTLKIRSTKLEDSAMYFCASQLAGAPYEQYFGPGTRLTVT.